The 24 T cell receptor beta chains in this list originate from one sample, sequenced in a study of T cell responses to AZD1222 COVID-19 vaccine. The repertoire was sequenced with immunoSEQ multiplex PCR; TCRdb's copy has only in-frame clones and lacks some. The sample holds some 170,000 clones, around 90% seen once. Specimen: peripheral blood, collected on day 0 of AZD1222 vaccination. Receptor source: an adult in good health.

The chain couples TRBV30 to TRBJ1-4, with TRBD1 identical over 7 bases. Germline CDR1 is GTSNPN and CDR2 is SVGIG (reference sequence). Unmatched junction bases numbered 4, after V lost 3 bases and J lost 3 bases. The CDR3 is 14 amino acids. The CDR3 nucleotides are TGTGCCTGGAGCTCCGGACAGGCTAATGAAAAACTGTTTTTT. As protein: CAWSSGQANEKLFF. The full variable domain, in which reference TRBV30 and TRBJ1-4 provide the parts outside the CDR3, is SQTIHQWPATLVQPVGSPLSLECTVEGTSNPNLYWYRQAAGRGLQLLFYSVGIGQISSEVPQNLSASRPQDRQFILSSKKLLLSDSGFYLCAWSSGQANEKLFFGSGTQLSVL.

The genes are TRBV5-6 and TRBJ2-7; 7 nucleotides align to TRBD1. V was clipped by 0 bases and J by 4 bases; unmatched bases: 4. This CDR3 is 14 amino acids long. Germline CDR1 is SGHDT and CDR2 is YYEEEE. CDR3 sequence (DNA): TGTGCCAGCAGCTTGGTGGACAGGCAGTACGAGCAGTACTTC. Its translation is CASSLVDRQYEQYF.

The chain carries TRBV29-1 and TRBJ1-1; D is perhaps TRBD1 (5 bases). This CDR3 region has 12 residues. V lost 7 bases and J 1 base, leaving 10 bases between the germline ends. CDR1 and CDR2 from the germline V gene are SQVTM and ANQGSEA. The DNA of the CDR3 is TGCAGCGCTGAGAGGGGGAACACTGAAGCTTTCTTT. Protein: CSAERGNTEAFF. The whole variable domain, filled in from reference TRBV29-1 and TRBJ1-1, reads SAVISQKPSRDICQRGTSLTIQCQVDSQVTMMFWYRQQPGQSLTLIATANQGSEATYESGFVIDKFPISRPNLTFSTLTVSNMSPEDSSIYLCSAERGNTEAFFGQGTRLTVV.

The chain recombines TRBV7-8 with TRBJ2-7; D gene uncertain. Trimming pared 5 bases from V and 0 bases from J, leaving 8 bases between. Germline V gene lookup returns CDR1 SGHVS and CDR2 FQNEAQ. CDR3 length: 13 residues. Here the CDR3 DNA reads TGTGCCAGCAGCCTTCCCCCCTCCTACGAGCAGTACTTC. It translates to CASSLPPSYEQYF.

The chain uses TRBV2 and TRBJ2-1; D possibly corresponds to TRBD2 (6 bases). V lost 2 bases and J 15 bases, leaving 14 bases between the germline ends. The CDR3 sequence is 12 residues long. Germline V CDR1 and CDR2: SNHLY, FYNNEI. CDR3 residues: CASSELRDWMFF. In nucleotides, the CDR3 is TGTGCCAGCAGTGAACTAAGGGACTGGATGTTCTTC. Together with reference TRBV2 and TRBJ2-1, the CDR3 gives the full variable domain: EPEVTQTPSHQVTQMGQEVILRCVPISNHLYFYWYRQILGQKVEFLVSFYNNEISEKSEIFDDQFSVERPDGSNFTLKIRSTKLEDSAMYFCASSELRDWMFFGPGTRLTVL.

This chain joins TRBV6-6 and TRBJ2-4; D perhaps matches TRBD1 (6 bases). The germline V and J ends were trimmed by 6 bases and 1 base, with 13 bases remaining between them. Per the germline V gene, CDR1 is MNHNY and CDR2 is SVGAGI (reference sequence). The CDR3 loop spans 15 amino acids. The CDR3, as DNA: TGTGCCAGCAGCTCCAGTACAGGGGCCAAAAACATTCAGTACTTC. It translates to CASSSSTGAKNIQYF.

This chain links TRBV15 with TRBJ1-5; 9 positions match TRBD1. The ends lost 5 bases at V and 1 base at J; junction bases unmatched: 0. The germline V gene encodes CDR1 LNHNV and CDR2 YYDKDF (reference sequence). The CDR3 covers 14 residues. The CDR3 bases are TGTGCCACCAGCGGACAGGGGAGCAATCAGCCCCAGCATTTT. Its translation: CATSGQGSNQPQHF.

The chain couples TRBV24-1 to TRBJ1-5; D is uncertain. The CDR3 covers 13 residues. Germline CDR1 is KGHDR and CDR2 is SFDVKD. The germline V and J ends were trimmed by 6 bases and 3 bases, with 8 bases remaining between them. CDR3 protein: CATSLGNNQPQHF. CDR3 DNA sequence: TGTGCCACCAGTCTGGGGAACAATCAGCCCCAGCATTTT.

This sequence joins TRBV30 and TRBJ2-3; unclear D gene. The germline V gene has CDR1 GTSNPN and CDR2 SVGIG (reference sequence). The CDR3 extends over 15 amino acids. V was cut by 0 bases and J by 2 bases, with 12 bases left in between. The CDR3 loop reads CAWSVRVGYTDTQYF. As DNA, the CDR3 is TGTGCCTGGAGTGTACGGGTCGGCTACACAGATACGCAGTATTTT.

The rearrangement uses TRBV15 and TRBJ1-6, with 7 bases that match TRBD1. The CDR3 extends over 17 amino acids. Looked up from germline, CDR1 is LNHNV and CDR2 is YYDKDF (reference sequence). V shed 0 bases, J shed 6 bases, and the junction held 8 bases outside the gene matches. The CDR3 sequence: CATSREGNRDSNSPLHF. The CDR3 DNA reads TGTGCCACCAGCAGAGAGGGGAACCGGGACAGTAATTCACCCCTCCACTTT.

As DNA, the CDR3 is TGTGCCAGCAGCGTAGACCTAGCGGGGGTCGATGAGCAGTTCTTC. Residues: CASSVDLAGVDEQFF. The rearrangement uses TRBV9 and TRBJ2-1; 10 bases are shared with TRBD2. Per germline, CDR1 SGDLS and CDR2 YYNGEE. Unmatched junction bases numbered 5, after V lost 0 bases and J lost 8 bases. The length of the CDR3 is 15 residues. The whole variable domain, remainder taken from reference TRBV9 and TRBJ2-1, is DSGVTQTPKHLITATGQRVTLRCSPRSGDLSVYWYQQSLDQGLQFLIQYYNGEERAKGNILERFSAQQFPDLHSELNLSSLELGDSALYFCASSVDLAGVDEQFFGPGTRLTVL.

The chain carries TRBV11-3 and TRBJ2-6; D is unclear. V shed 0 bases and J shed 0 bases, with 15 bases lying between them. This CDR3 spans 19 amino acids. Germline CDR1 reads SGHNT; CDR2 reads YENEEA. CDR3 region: CASSLDTQELFSGANVLTF. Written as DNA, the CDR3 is TGTGCCAGCAGCTTAGATACCCAAGAGCTCTTCTCTGGGGCCAACGTCCTGACTTTC.

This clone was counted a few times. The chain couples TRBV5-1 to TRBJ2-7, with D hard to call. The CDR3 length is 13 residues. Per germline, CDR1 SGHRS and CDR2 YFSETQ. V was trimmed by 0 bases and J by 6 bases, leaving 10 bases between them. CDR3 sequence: CASSLEPRSEQYF. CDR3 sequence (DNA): TGCGCCAGCAGCTTGGAGCCGCGGAGCGAGCAGTACTTC.

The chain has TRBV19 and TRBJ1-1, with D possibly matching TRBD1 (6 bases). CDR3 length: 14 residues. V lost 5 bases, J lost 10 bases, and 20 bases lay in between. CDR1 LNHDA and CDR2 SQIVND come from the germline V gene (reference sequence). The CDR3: CASSPGPGAGLAFF. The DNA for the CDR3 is TGTGCCAGTAGTCCAGGACCAGGGGCTGGTCTAGCTTTCTTT.

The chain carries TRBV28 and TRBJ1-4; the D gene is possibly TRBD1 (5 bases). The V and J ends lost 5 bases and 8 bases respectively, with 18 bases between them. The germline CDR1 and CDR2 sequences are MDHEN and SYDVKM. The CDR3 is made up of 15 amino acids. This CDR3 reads CASSTQGMGDEKLFF. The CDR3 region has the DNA TGTGCCAGCAGTACCCAGGGAATGGGGGACGAAAAACTGTTTTTT.

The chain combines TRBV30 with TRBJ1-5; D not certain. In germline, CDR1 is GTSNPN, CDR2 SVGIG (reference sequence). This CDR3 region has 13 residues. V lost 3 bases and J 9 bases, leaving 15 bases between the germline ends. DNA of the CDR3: TGTGCCTGGAGGGGAAACCGCGAGGGGCCCCAGCATTTT. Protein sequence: CAWRGNREGPQHF. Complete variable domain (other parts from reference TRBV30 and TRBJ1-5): SQTIHQWPATLVQPVGSPLSLECTVEGTSNPNLYWYRQAAGRGLQLLFYSVGIGQISSEVPQNLSASRPQDRQFILSSKKLLLSDSGFYLCAWRGNREGPQHFGDGTRLSIL.

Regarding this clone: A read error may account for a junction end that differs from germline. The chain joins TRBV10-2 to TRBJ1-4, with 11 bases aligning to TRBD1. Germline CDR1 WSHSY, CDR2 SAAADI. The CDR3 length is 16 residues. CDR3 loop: CARSGQGATTNEKLFF. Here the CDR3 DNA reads TGCGCCCGCAGCGGACAGGGGGCGACGACTAATGAAAAACTGTTTTTT.

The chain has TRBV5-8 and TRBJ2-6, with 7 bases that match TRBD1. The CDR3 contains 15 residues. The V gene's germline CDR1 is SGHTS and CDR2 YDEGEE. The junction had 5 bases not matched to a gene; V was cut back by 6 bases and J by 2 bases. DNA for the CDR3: TGTGCCAGCAACAGGGGTCTAACTGGGGCCAACGTCCTGACTTTC. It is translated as CASNRGLTGANVLTF.

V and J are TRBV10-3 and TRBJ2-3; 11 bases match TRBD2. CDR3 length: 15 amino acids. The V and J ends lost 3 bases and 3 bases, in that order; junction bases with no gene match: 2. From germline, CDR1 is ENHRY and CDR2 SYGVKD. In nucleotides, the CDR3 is TGTGCCATCAGTGACCCTAGCGGGGGGACAGATACGCAGTATTTT. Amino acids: CAISDPSGGTDTQYF.

DNA of the CDR3: TGTGCCACCAGTGTGGGCGGGACCTCATACAATGAGCAGTTCTTC. It yields the protein CATSVGGTSYNEQFF. The chain joins TRBV24-1 to TRBJ2-1, with D possibly being TRBD2 (6 bases). Trimming took off 5 bases at V and 4 bases at J, with 14 bases between the two ends. The V gene's germline CDR1 is KGHDR and CDR2 SFDVKD. The CDR3 totals 15 residues.

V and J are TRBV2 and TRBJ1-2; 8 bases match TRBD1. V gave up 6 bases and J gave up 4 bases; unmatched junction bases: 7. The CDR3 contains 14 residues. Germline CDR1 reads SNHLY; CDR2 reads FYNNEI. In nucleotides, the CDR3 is TGTGCCAGCAGAAAGACAGGGGCGAGCTATGGCTACACCTTC. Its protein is CASRKTGASYGYTF.

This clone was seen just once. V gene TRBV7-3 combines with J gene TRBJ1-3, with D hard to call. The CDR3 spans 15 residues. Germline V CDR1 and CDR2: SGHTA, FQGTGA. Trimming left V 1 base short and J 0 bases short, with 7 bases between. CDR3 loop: CASSLIRDSGNTIYF. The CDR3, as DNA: TGTGCCAGCAGCTTAATAAGGGACTCTGGAAACACCATATATTTT.

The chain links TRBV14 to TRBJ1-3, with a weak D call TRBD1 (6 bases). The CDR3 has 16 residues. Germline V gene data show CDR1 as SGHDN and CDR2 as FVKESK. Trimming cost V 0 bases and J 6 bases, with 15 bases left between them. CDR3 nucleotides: TGTGCCAGCAGCCAAGATGGACAGCTCCTGTTAAACACCATATATTTT. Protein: CASSQDGQLLLNTIYF.

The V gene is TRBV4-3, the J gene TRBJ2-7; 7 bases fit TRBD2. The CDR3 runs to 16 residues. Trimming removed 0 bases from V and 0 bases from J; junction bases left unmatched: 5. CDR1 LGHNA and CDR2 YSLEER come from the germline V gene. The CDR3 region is CASSQEILASSYEQYF. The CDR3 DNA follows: TGCGCCAGCAGCCAAGAAATACTAGCGTCCTCCTACGAGCAGTACTTC.